The 17 T cell receptor beta chains below all came from one sample that was sequenced in a study of blood T cell repertoires in COVID-19. Using immunoSEQ multiplex PCR, the repertoire was profiled, and TCRdb retains in-frame clones only, with some absent. The sample yields some 400,000 clones, 87% seen once. Sequenced material: peripheral blood. Receptor source: a woman in her thirties with COVID-19, enrolled during active disease.

This rearrangement joins TRBV28 to TRBJ1-4, with TRBD1 identical over 9 bases. In germline, CDR1 is MDHEN, CDR2 SYDVKM. The CDR3 sequence is 16 residues long. Trimming removed 6 bases from V and 7 bases from J; junction bases left unmatched: 12. The CDR3 DNA reads TGTGCCAGCAGGAGTTACAGGGGGCAGGCGAGTGAAAAACTGTTTTTT. Its translation: CASRSYRGQASEKLFF.

The chain carries TRBV30 and TRBJ1-4; 8 bases fit TRBD1. V lost 2 bases and J lost 7; bases outside the gene matches: 6. The CDR3 loop spans 14 amino acids. The germline V gene has CDR1 GTSNPN and CDR2 SVGIG (reference sequence). CDR3 sequence (DNA): TGTGCCTGGAGTCCAGGGGGCGAGGGTGAAAAACTGTTTTTT. It codes for CAWSPGGEGEKLFF.

The V call is TRBV2, the J call TRBJ2-7, with TRBD1 matching 7 bases. In germline, CDR1 is SNHLY, CDR2 FYNNEI. Unmatched junction bases numbered 13, after V lost 8 bases and J lost 6 bases. The CDR3 covers 14 residues. The CDR3 sequence is CASQPGTVSGEQYF. Written as DNA, the CDR3 is TGTGCCAGCCAACCCGGGACAGTATCTGGCGAGCAGTACTTC.

This chain joins TRBV28 and TRBJ2-1; D unclear. The germline V and J ends were trimmed by 3 bases and 11 bases, with 14 bases remaining between them. CDR1 and CDR2 from the germline V gene are MDHEN and SYDVKM. CDR3 length: 13 residues. As DNA, the CDR3 is TGTGCCAGCAGTTTGGCGGTGGAAGAGAAGCAGTTCTTC. This encodes CASSLAVEEKQFF.

Only one count was recorded for this clone. The chain uses TRBV19 and TRBJ1-4; 8 bases match TRBD1. The germline CDR1 and CDR2 sequences are LNHDA and SQIVND (reference sequence). V lost 7 bases, J lost 3 bases, and 7 bases stayed unmatched. CDR3 length: 15 amino acids. CDR3 bases: TGTGCCAGTACGGACAGGGTATACTCTAATGAAAAACTGTTTTTT. Protein: CASTDRVYSNEKLFF.

The V and J genes are TRBV5-1 and TRBJ1-1; 8 bases agree with TRBD1. V was clipped by 3 bases and J by 5 bases; unmatched bases: 6. Looked up from germline, CDR1 is SGHRS and CDR2 is YFSETQ. The CDR3 runs to 14 residues. The chain's CDR3 is CASSYGQGGTEAFF. The CDR3 DNA sequence: TGCGCCAGCAGCTATGGACAGGGTGGAACTGAAGCTTTCTTT.

The gene calls are TRBV6-4 and TRBJ2-1, with 7 bases lining up with TRBD2. The CDR3 covers 15 residues. Trimming at V came to 5 bases and at J to 7 bases, leaving 11 bases not matched to a gene. Germline-derived CDR1 and CDR2 are MRHNA and SNTAGT. This CDR3 is CASSKNSDSGNEQFF. CDR3 bases: TGTGCCAGCAGTAAAAACTCAGATAGCGGGAATGAGCAGTTCTTC.

This clone was observed a single time. The V call is TRBV4-3, the J call TRBJ1-3; D not resolved. Trimming cost V 0 bases and J 4 bases, with 13 bases left between them. Germline V gene data show CDR1 as LGHNA and CDR2 as YSLEER. The CDR3 totals 16 residues. CDR3 amino acids: CASSQDLMDWGNTIYF. The CDR3 DNA sequence: TGCGCCAGCAGCCAAGATCTTATGGACTGGGGAAACACCATATATTTT.

This clone was seen just once. The chain uses TRBV11-3 and TRBJ2-1; 8 bases agree with TRBD1. V was pared by 5 bases and J by 9 bases, with 9 bases of the junction left unmatched. The CDR3 length is 14 residues. From germline, CDR1 is SGHNT and CDR2 YENEEA. CDR3 sequence: CASSPGTGAAEQFF. The CDR3 nucleotides read TGTGCCAGCAGCCCGGGGACAGGAGCTGCTGAGCAGTTCTTC.

This sequence joins TRBV7-9 and TRBJ2-3, with 10 bases matching TRBD2. The trim removed 5 bases at V and 4 bases at J, leaving 15 bases unmatched. The germline gives CDR1 SEHNR, CDR2 FQNEAQ (reference sequence). The CDR3 is 18 residues long. The CDR3 reads CASSQMRSSGSGADTQYF. The CDR3 DNA is TGTGCCAGCAGCCAAATGAGATCTAGCGGGAGTGGGGCAGATACGCAGTATTTT.

The gene calls are TRBV29-1 and TRBJ2-1; 9 nucleotides agree with TRBD1. Germline V lookup: CDR1 SQVTM, CDR2 ANQGSEA. V shed 6 bases and J 0 bases; nucleotides not matched to a gene: 21. The CDR3 totals 20 residues. CDR3 residues: CSVVPGQGRGSQFSYNEQFF. The CDR3 nucleotides read TGCAGCGTAGTCCCGGGACAGGGAAGGGGATCCCAATTCTCCTACAATGAGCAGTTCTTC.

The chain employs TRBV29-1 and TRBJ2-6; no reliable D call. The CDR3 covers 15 residues. Trimming left V 3 bases short and J 0 bases short, with 9 bases between. CDR1 and CDR2 (germline): SQVTM, ANQGSEA. DNA for the CDR3: TGCAGCGTTGAGTCCCTGTACTCTGGGGCCAACGTCCTGACTTTC. Translated, it gives CSVESLYSGANVLTF.

The chain recombines TRBV5-4 with TRBJ2-5, with D maybe TRBD1 (6 bases). The CDR3 is made up of 14 amino acids. CDR1 is SGHNT, CDR2 YYREEE, per germline (reference sequence). V lost 2 bases, J lost 1 base, and 9 bases lay in between. The CDR3: CASSFPGVQETQYF. CDR3 coding DNA: TGTGCCAGCAGCTTTCCAGGGGTCCAAGAGACCCAGTACTTC.

This clone has a single count. The rearrangement links TRBV28 to TRBJ2-5, with 10 bases lining up with TRBD1. Germline CDR1 and CDR2: MDHEN and SYDVKM. Germline trimming cut 2 bases from V and 2 bases from J; bases unmatched to any gene: 8. The CDR3 loop spans 17 amino acids. In nucleotides, the CDR3 is TGTGCCAGCAGTTTAGGGATGCCGGGACAGGGGCAAGAGACCCAGTACTTC. Protein product: CASSLGMPGQGQETQYF. Combining the CDR3 with reference TRBV28 and TRBJ2-5 gives the whole variable domain DVKVTQSSRYLVKRTGEKVFLECVQDMDHENMFWYRQDPGLGLRLIYFSYDVKMKEKGDIPEGYSVSREKKERFSLILESASTNQTSMYLCASSLGMPGQGQETQYFGPGTRLLVL.

The CDR3 loop is CASSLGGRGMDEQYF. In DNA form, the CDR3 reads TGTGCCAGCAGCTTAGGAGGCAGGGGCATGGACGAGCAGTACTTC. V is TRBV7-2 and J is TRBJ2-7; TRBD1 might be the D (6 bases). Trimming cost V 1 base and J 5 bases, with 15 bases left between them. This CDR3 comprises 15 residues. Germline V CDR1 and CDR2: SGHTA, FQGNSA. The whole variable domain, remainder taken from reference TRBV7-2 and TRBJ2-7, is GAGVSQSPSNKVTEKGKDVELRCDPISGHTALYWYRQSLGQGLEFLIYFQGNSAPDKSGLPSDRFSAERTGGSVSTLTIQRTQQEDSAVYLCASSLGGRGMDEQYFGPGTRLTVT.

The chain recombines TRBV9 with TRBJ2-3, with unresolved D. The V and J ends lost 1 base and 0 bases respectively, with 18 bases between them. CDR3 length equals 18 residues. Germline V CDR1 and CDR2: SGDLS, YYNGEE. The CDR3 loop reads CASSVKSGGVVSTDTQYF. The CDR3, as DNA: TGTGCCAGCAGCGTAAAGTCTGGCGGAGTGGTCAGCACAGATACGCAGTATTTT.

This clone was seen a single time. The chain employs TRBV29-1 and TRBJ1-2; D not certain. V was clipped by 5 bases and J by 8 bases, with 12 bases between them. CDR1 is SQVTM and CDR2 is ANQGSEA in the germline V gene. The CDR3 covers 11 residues. CDR3 DNA sequence: TGCAGCGTTTTCCCGACTCCAGGCTACACCTTC. It encodes CSVFPTPGYTF.